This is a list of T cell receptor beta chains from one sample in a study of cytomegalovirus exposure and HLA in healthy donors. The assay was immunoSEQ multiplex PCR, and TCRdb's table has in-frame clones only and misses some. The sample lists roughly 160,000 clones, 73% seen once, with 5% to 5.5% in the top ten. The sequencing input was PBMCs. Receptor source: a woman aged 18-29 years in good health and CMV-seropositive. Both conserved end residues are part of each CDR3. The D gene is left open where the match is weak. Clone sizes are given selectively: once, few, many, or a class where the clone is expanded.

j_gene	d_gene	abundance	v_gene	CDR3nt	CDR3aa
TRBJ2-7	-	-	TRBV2	TGTGCCACCTACCGGGAGTACGAGCAGTACTTC	CATYREYEQYF
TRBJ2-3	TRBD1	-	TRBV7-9	TGTGCCAGCAGCCCCCGGGACAGGGTTACAGATACGCAGTATTTT	CASSPRDRVTDTQYF
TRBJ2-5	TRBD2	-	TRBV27	TGTGCCAGCAGTTTCGGTAATAGCGGGGACTACCAAGAGACCCAGTACTTC	CASSFGNSGDYQETQYF
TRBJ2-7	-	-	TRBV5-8	TGTGCCAGCCAGGGTAACTACGAGCAGTACTTC	CASQGNYEQYF
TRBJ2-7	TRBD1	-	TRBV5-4	TGTGCCAGCAGCCACCAGACAGGGGATCGTGAGCAGTACTTC	CASSHQTGDREQYF
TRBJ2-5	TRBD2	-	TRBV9	TGTGCCAGCAGCGTAGGTGGCGGGGGGGACCAAGAGACCCAGTACTTC	CASSVGGGGDQETQYF
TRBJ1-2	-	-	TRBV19	TGTGCCAGTAGTGCCGGGAAAGCGGAATATGGCTACACCTTC	CASSAGKAEYGYTF
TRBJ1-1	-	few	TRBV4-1	TGCGCCAGCAGCCAAGACGGACTTAGAGGAGCTTTCTTT	CASSQDGLRGAFF
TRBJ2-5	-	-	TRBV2	TGTGCCAGCGTGAAGGGGGGGGCCGGGGAGACCCAGTACTTC	CASVKGGAGETQYF
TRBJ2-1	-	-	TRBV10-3	TGTGCCATCAGTGAGTCAGGGGGGGGGACGTCCACCTACAATGAGCAGTTCTTC	CAISESGGGTSTYNEQFF
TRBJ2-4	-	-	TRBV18	TGTGCCAGCTCACCACCCTATGGGGGCCTAACCAAAAACATTCAGTACTTC	CASSPPYGGLTKNIQYF
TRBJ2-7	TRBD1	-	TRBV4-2	TGTGCCAGCAGCCAAATCCGGGACAGGGGGTACGAGCAGTACTTC	CASSQIRDRGYEQYF
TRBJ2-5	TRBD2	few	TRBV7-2	TGTGCCAGCAGCTTAACGGGACGGGGGGATGTATCGGCCCAGTACTTC	CASSLTGRGDVSAQYF
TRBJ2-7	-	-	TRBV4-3	TGCGCCAGCAGCCAATGGAGTAGCACCGAGCAGTACTTC	CASSQWSSTEQYF
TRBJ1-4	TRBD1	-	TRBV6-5	TGTGCCAGCAGGCGAGGGGGCAATGGTGAAAAACTGTTTTTT	CASRRGGNGEKLFF
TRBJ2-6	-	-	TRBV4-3	TGCGCCAGCAGCCAAGATACGGGTCCTCCCAACGTCCTGACTTTC	CASSQDTGPPNVLTF
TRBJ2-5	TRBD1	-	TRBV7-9	TGTGCCAGCAGCGAAACAAGAAAGAAACAGGGGGCCCAAGAGACCCAGTACTTC	CASSETRKKQGAQETQYF
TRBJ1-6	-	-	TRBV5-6	TGTGCCAGCAGCTTACCCAGGGGTAATTCACCCCTCCACTTT	CASSLPRGNSPLHF
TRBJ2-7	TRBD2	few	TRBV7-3	TGTGCCAGCAGCTTAATCCCTCGGGGGGGCGAGCAGTACTTC	CASSLIPRGGEQYF